This T cell receptor beta chain is drawn from a study of blood T cells in healthy people across ages. Broader study findings: Estimates drawn from one million T cells were deemed to understate diversity. What prevented conclusive comparison of naive and antigen-experienced cells was that PBMCs were unsorted.

A note on this clonotype: Its antigen is currently unknown.

With a J-beta primer mix and a sample-barcoded 5' primer, a second PCR ran about 6 to 11 cycles. TCRdb reanalysed the 5' RACE reads using MiXCR and keeps one entry per CDR3 protein. This repertoire shows around 620,000 distinct CDR3 sequences, approximately 25% found once; its top ten account for about a fifth. The sequence derives from a woman in her 70s in good health. The sample comprised blood.

CDR3 nucleotides: TGTGCCAGCAGCGCGACAGGGGGGTATGGCTACACCTTC. Translating it yields CASSATGGYGYTF. V usage is TRBV9 and J usage is TRBJ1-2; 9 bases match TRBD1. V was clipped by 3 bases and J by 5 bases; unmatched bases: 2. The CDR3 totals 13 residues. Germline V gene lookup returns CDR1 SGDLS and CDR2 YYNGEE.